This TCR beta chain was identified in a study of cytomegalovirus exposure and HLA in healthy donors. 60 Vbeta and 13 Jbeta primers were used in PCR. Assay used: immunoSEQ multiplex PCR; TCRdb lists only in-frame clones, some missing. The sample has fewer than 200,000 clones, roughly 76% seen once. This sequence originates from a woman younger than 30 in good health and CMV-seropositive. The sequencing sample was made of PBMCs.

The DNA for the CDR3 is TGCAGCGTACAGGGGGCAGGGGATGGCTACACCTTC. Protein: CSVQGAGDGYTF. V and J are TRBV29-1 and TRBJ1-2; 9 bases line up with TRBD1. V trimming: 6 bases; J trimming: 6 bases; junction bases outside the gene matches: 5. The CDR3 has 12 residues. Germline CDR1 SQVTM, CDR2 ANQGSEA.